This T cell receptor beta chain derives from a study of T cell repertoires in cytomegalovirus infection. Whole-study context: The authors relied on CMV epitopes, both recently identified HLA-C-restricted and well-studied HLA-B-restricted.

TCRdb fed the reads into MiXCR, producing one record per CDR3 protein. Of 700,000 to 850,000 distinct CDR3 sequences detected, less than 35% appear once; the ten largest clones hold around 12%. The sample holds one count of this clonotype. Its target is not known. The ends were cut back, 0 bases at V and 6 bases at J, with 11 bases in the middle. Germline V CDR1 and CDR2: MNHEY, SVGEGT. CDR3 length: 14 residues. The receptor comes from a human donor in good health (CMV status not recorded). Some clones in this sample may be carry-over from other donors' samples. V gene TRBV6-2 or TRBV6-3 combines with J gene TRBJ1-1, with a possible D match to TRBD1 (6 bases). Sequencing used cultured CD8+ T cells from PBMCs, obtained from culture after CMV antigen stimulation. The CDR3 region is CASSYSGRGAEAFF. Here the CDR3 DNA reads TGTGCCAGCAGTTACTCGGGCAGGGGCGCTGAAGCTTTCTTT.